The subject of this entry is one T cell receptor beta chain. Its antigen is as yet unknown. This record comes from a study of beta chain features in type 1 diabetes. Study results and caveats: Shortening that was moderate but significant affected the TCRB CDR3s of Type 1 diabetes patients in all four CD4+ subsets.

The sequenced template was cDNA made from the entire isolated RNA. This table comes from immunoSEQ multiplex PCR, and its TCRdb copy is limited to in-frame clones, with some not included. The data contain about half a million clones, about 29% of them seen just once; the ten biggest clones take up 0.06% to 0.07%. The CDR3 runs 16 residues. With 1 base clipped from V and 2 bases from J, the junction kept 4 bases outside the gene matches. Germline V gene sequence: CDR1 SEHNR, CDR2 FQNEAQ (reference sequence). The chain combines TRBV7-9 with TRBJ2-3, with 9 bases lining up with TRBD2. Sequencing input: naive CD4+ T cells from blood. This sequence originates from a man between 18 and 29 years old in good health. The CDR3 is CASSLVAGAATDTQYF. For the CDR3, the DNA is TGTGCCAGCAGCTTAGTAGCGGGAGCGGCCACAGATACGCAGTATTTT.